These T cell receptor beta chains were read from a single sample in a study of regulatory T cells in long-lasting Graves disease. TCRdb ran MiXCR on the multiplex PCR reads and lists one entry per CDR3 protein. The sample carries fewer than 550,000 distinct CDR3 sequences, about 16% recorded once. These data were likewise used in another study, on T cells in Graves' hyperthyroidism and ophthalmopathy.

The specimen was peripheral blood mononuclear cells (PBMCs), collected at new diagnosis, from a patient treated with antithyroid drugs. These receptors originate from a woman between 40 and 65 years old with Graves disease. CDR3s include the opening cysteine and the closing phenylalanine or tryptophan. Each record gives: V gene, clone size, D gene, J gene, CDR3 DNA, CDR3 protein. The D gene is left open where the match is weak. The size field is filled for only some rows; it gives once, few, many or a size class.

>TRBV12-3/TRBV12-4|many|.|TRBJ2-1
TGTGCCAGCAGCCTCCGGGGCAATGAGCAGTTCTTC
CASSLRGNEQFF
>TRBV5-1|.|.|TRBJ2-2
TGCGCCAGCAGTCGGGCGGGGATGAACACCGGGGAGCTGTTTTTT
CASSRAGMNTGELFF
>TRBV12-3/TRBV12-4|.|.|TRBJ1-4
TGTGCCAGCAGTTTAGAGCCCGGGGCTAATGAAAAACTGTTTTTT
CASSLEPGANEKLFF
>TRBV2|few|.|TRBJ1-3
TGTGCCAGCAGAAAAGACAGAGCCTCTGGAAACACCATATATTTT
CASRKDRASGNTIYF
>TRBV6-1|few|TRBD2|TRBJ2-2
TGTGCCAGCAGGGGCGGGGGGCCGACCGGGGAGCTGTTTTTT
CASRGGGPTGELFF
>TRBV12-3/TRBV12-4|many|.|TRBJ1-1
TGTGCCAGCAGTCTCCCGATGAACACTGAAGCTTTCTTT
CASSLPMNTEAFF
>TRBV4-1|few|.|TRBJ1-5
TGCGCCAGCAGCCCCAACCGGCCCTCACCGGGGCAGCCCCAGCATTTT
CASSPNRPSPGQPQHF
>TRBV24-1|many|.|TRBJ2-3
TGTGCCACCAGTGATTTTCCCAGGGGGGTCACAGATACGCAGTATTTT
CATSDFPRGVTDTQYF
>TRBV11-2|many|.|TRBJ1-4
TGTGCCAGCAGCCCTTTGTGGCAGGGAAGTGAAAAACTGTTTTTT
CASSPLWQGSEKLFF
>TRBV27|.|TRBD1|TRBJ1-2
TGTGCCAGCAGAGATGGTGGAGGGGGCGCTTACCTTTATGGCTACACCTTC
CASRDGGGGAYLYGYTF
>TRBV19|.|TRBD1|TRBJ1-2
TGTGCCAGTAGTAGTAGGGGGCTCGGAGGCTACACCTTC
CASSSRGLGGYTF
>TRBV9|.|TRBD1|TRBJ1-2
TGTGCCAGCAGCGGGACAGGGGGGACTAACTATGGCTACACCTTC
CASSGTGGTNYGYTF
>TRBV6-5|many|.|TRBJ1-2
TGTGCCAGCAGTTACTCGTTATCACAGGGCCTCGGCTACACCTTC
CASSYSLSQGLGYTF
>TRBV10-3|.|TRBD2|TRBJ2-7
TGTGCCATCACCTCGGACGGAGGCGGGGGCGAGCAGTACTTC
CAITSDGGGGEQYF
>TRBV20-1|many|.|TRBJ2-7
TGCAGTGCTAGAGAAACAGGTACCTACGAGCAGTACTTC
CSARETGTYEQYF
>TRBV11-2|many|.|TRBJ1-1
TGTGCCAGCAGCTTCCCGGGACGGATGAACACTGAAGCTTTCTTT
CASSFPGRMNTEAFF
>TRBV28|few|.|TRBJ1-2
TGTGCCAGCACGACAGAGGGGTTTGGCTACACCTTC
CASTTEGFGYTF
>TRBV28|.|.|TRBJ2-3
TGTGCCAGCAGACCGACACTTTCCTCATTTGGGGATACGCAGTATTTT
CASRPTLSSFGDTQYF
>TRBV28|many|TRBD2|TRBJ2-1
TGTGCCAGCACGCCTGGGACTACCTACAATGAGCAGTTCTTC
CASTPGTTYNEQFF
>TRBV11-2|few|.|TRBJ2-2
TGTGCCAGCAGCTCACCGGGACCGCTGGGATCCGGGGAGCTGTTTTTT
CASSSPGPLGSGELFF
>TRBV3-1|many|.|TRBJ1-1
TGTGCCAGCAGGGCCAGGGCGGACACTGAAGCTTTCTTT
CASRARADTEAFF
>TRBV19|.|.|TRBJ1-1
TGTGCCAGTAGCCTAGTCGGAGAAGGTGAAGCTTTCTTT
CASSLVGEGEAFF
>TRBV20-1|.|TRBD1|TRBJ2-7
TGCAGTGCTAGCTCGACAGGGCAAGTCACCTACGAGCAGTACTTC
CSASSTGQVTYEQYF
>TRBV7-9|many|.|TRBJ2-3
TGTGCCAGCAGCTTATCGAGCGGTAACACAGATACGCAGTATTTT
CASSLSSGNTDTQYF
>TRBV3-1|many|.|TRBJ2-3
TGTGCCAGCAGCCAAGATGGGAGTCGAACAGATACGCAGTATTTT
CASSQDGSRTDTQYF
>TRBV7-2|few|TRBD1|TRBJ1-2
TGTGCCAGCAGCAGACAGGGTAATGGCTACACCTTC
CASSRQGNGYTF
>TRBV15|many|.|TRBJ1-3
TGTGCCACCAGCAGAGATAGATCGTCGGGCAGGGCCTCGGGAAACACCATATATTTT
CATSRDRSSGRASGNTIYF
>TRBV7-9|.|.|TRBJ2-7
TGTGCCAGCAGCTCGTGGGACTACGAGCAGTACTTC
CASSSWDYEQYF
>TRBV20-1|few|TRBD1|TRBJ2-5
TGCAGTGCCGCCAGGACAGGCAGAGGAACCCAGTACTTC
CSAARTGRGTQYF
>TRBV5-5|.|.|TRBJ1-5
TGTGCCAGCAGAACAGGCTATAGCAATCAGCCCCAGCATTTT
CASRTGYSNQPQHF
>TRBV19|.|.|TRBJ2-2
TGTGCCAGCAACCGGATCTCCGGGGAGCTGTTTTTT
CASNRISGELFF
>TRBV5-4|few|.|TRBJ1-2
TGTGCCAGCAGCCGAGGGGAGATTTATGGCTACACCTTC
CASSRGEIYGYTF
>TRBV19|many|TRBD1|TRBJ2-5
TGCGCCAGCAGCATTCAGGGGGCGGAGACCCAGTACTTC
CASSIQGAETQYF
>TRBV12-3/TRBV12-4|many|.|TRBJ2-1
TGTGCCAGCAATTCAGGGACCAACAATGAGCAGTTCTTC
CASNSGTNNEQFF